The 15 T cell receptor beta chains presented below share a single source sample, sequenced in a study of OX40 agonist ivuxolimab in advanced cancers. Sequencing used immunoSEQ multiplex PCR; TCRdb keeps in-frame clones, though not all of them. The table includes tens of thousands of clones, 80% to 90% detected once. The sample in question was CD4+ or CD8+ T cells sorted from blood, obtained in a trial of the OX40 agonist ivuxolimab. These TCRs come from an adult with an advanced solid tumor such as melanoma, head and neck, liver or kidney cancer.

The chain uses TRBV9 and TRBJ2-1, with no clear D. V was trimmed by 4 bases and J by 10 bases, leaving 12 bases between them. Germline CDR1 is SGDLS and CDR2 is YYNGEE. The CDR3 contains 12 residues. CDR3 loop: CASSSRGAEQFF. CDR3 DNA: TGTGCCAGCAGCTCTCGAGGAGCAGAGCAGTTCTTC.

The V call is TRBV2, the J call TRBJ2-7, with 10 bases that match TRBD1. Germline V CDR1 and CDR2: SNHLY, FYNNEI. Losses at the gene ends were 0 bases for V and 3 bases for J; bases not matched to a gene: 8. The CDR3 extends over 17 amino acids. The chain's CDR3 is CASSEAPPGQGYYEQYF. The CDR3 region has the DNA TGTGCCAGCAGTGAAGCGCCCCCGGGACAGGGGTACTACGAGCAGTACTTC.

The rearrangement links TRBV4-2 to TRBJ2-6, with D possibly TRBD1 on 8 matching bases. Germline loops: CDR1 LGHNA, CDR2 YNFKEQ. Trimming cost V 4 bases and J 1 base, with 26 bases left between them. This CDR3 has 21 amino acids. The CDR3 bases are TGTGCCAGCAGCCCCATGGACCTGGACAGGGAGGGAGCATCTGGGGCCAACGTCCTGACTTTC. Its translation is CASSPMDLDREGASGANVLTF.

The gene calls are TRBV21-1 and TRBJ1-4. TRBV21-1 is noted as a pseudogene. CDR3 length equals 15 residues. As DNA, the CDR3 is TGTGCCAGCAGCTTTTTAACCCTTTGCCAAGGAAAACTGTTTTTT. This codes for CASSFLTLCQGKLFF.

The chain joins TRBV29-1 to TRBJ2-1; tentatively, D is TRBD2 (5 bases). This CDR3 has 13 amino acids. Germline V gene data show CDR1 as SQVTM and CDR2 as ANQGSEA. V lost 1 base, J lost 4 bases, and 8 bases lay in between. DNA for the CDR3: TGCAGCGTTGAAGTTGGAGGTTACAATGAGCAGTTCTTC. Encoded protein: CSVEVGGYNEQFF.

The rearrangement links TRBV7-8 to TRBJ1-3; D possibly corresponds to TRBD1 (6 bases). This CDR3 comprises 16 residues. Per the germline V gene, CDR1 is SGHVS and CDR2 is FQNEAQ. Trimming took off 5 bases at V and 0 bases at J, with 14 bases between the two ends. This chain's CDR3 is CASSPRQVSSGNTIYF. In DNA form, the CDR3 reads TGTGCCAGCAGCCCCCGACAGGTTAGCTCTGGAAACACCATATATTTT.

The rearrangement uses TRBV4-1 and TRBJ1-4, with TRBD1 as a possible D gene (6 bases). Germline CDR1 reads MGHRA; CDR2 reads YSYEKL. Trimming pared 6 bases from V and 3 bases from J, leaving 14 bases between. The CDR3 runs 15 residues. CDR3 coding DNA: TGCGCCAGCAGTCGCAGGGGCGGGTCTAATGAAAAACTGTTTTTT. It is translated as CASSRRGGSNEKLFF.

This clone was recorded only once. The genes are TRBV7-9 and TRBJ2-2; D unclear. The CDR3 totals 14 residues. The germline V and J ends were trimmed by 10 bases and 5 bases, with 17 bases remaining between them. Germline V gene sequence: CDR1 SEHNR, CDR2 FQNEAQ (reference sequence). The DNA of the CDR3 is TGTGCCATCCCCCTCCGAACGCAAACCGGGGAGCTGTTTTTT. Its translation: CAIPLRTQTGELFF.

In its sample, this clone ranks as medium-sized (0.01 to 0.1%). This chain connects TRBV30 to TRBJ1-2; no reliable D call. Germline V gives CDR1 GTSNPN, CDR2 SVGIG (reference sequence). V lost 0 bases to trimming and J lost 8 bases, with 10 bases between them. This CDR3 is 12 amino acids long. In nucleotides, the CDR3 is TGTGCCTGGAGTGTACTTGAGGGCGGCTACACCTTC. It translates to CAWSVLEGGYTF.

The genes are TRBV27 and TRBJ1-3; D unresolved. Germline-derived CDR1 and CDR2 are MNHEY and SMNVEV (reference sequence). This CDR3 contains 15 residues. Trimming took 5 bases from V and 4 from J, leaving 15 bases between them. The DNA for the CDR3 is TGTGCCAGCAGTAATCATTGGGGATCCGGAAACACCATATATTTT. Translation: CASSNHWGSGNTIYF.

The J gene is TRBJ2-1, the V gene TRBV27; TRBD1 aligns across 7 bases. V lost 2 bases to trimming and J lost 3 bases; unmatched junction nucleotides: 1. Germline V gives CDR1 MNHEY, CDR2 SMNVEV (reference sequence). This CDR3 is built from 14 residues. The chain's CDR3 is CASSLGTDYNEQFF. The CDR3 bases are TGTGCCAGCAGTTTAGGGACAGACTACAATGAGCAGTTCTTC.

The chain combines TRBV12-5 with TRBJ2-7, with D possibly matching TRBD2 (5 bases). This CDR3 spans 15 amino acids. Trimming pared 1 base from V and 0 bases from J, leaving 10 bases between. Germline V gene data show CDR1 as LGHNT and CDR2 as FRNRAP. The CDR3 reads CASGLGRWSSYEQYF. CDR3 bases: TGTGCTAGTGGTTTGGGGAGGTGGAGCTCCTACGAGCAGTACTTC.

CDR3 nucleotides: TGTGCCAGCAGTTCTTATCGGCCCACTCACGCCAACTTTATCAATGAGCAGTTCTTC. This codes for CASSSYRPTHANFINEQFF. The V call is TRBV27, the J call TRBJ2-1, with unresolved D. CDR1 and CDR2 from the germline V gene are MNHEY and SMNVEV (reference sequence). This CDR3 is built from 19 residues. V was shortened by 4 bases and J by 6 bases, with 28 bases between the two germline ends.

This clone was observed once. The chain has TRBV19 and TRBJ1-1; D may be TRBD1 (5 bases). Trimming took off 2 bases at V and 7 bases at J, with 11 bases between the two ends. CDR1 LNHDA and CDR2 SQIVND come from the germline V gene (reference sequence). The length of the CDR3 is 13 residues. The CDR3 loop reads CASSILGGSEAFF. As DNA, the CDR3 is TGTGCCAGTAGTATATTGGGGGGTAGTGAAGCTTTCTTT. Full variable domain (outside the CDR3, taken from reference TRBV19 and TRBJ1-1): DGGITQSPKYLFRKEGQNVTLSCEQNLNHDAMYWYRQDPGQGLRLIYYSQIVNDFQKGDIAEGYSVSREKKESFPLTVTSAQKNPTAFYLCASSILGGSEAFFGQGTRLTVV.

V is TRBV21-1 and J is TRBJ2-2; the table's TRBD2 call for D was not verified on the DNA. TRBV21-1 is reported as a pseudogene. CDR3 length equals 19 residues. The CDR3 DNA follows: TGTGCCAGCAGCAAAGGGGGGACTAGCGGGTCAGAGAACACCGGGGAGCTGTTTTTT. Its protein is CASSKGGTSGSENTGELFF.